A single sample is the source of the 21 T cell receptor beta chains below, sequenced in a study of shared T cell receptors in the human thymus (dated by TCRdb to the early 2020s). The protocol used for the library was the immunoSEQ multiplex PCR assay. TCRdb retrieved this table from immuneACCESS and kept in-frame rearrangements only. Not all clones are present; in checked studies, unresolved V genes account for under half, and no reason is known for the remainder. The sample profile shows hundreds of thousands of clones; approximately 89% of them were found once. The ten largest account for over 0.008% of the sample. These data were likewise used in another study, on human thymus T cells.

Material: thymocytes. The receptors stem from a boy younger than two with a congenital heart defect. Donor details come from another sample of the same person, matched by shared clones.

The chain uses TRBV18 and TRBJ1-2, with TRBD1 identical over 7 bases. The V segment lost 6 bases and the J segment 2 bases; nucleotides outside the gene matches: 12. This CDR3 region has 16 residues. The germline CDR1 and CDR2 sequences are KGHSH and LQKENI. The CDR3 loop reads CASSPKQGSANYGYTF. In DNA, the CDR3 is TGTGCCAGCTCGCCGAAACAGGGGAGTGCGAACTATGGCTACACCTTC.

The V gene is TRBV6-6, the J gene TRBJ1-5; maybe TRBD1 (5 bases). In germline, CDR1 is MNHNY, CDR2 SVGAGI (reference sequence). V was pared by 6 bases and J by 0 bases, with 15 bases between. This CDR3 region has 16 residues. Here the CDR3 DNA reads TGTGCCAGCAGGGCGGAGGGGTATTATAGCAATCAGCCCCAGCATTTT. Encoded protein: CASRAEGYYSNQPQHF.

The J gene is TRBJ2-1, the V gene TRBV4-1, with unresolved D. This CDR3 region has 14 residues. CDR1 is MGHRA, CDR2 YSYEKL, per germline. Trimming removed 0 bases at V and 7 bases at J, with 10 bases between. As DNA, the CDR3 is TGCGCCAGCAGCCAAGAACTTCTCGAAAATGAGCAGTTCTTC. Translation gives CASSQELLENEQFF.

DNA for the CDR3: TGCAGCGTTGTGAGGACTTTAGCGGGAGAGTCAGAGACCCAGTACTTC. This translates into CSVVRTLAGESETQYF. The rearrangement links TRBV29-1 to TRBJ2-5; 9 nucleotides align to TRBD2. Germline V gene data show CDR1 as SQVTM and CDR2 as ANQGSEA. The CDR3 runs to 16 residues. V lost 4 bases and J lost 4; bases outside the gene matches: 13.

This clone occurred a few times. The J gene is TRBJ1-3, the V gene TRBV15; weak D call: TRBD1 (5 bases). The CDR3 extends over 13 amino acids. CDR1 is LNHNV, CDR2 YYDKDF, per germline (reference sequence). Deletions cut 3 bases from V and 4 bases from J, with 7 bases between. In DNA, the CDR3 is TGTGCCACCAGCAGGGGGCGGGGAAACACCATATATTTT. This gives the protein CATSRGRGNTIYF.

The chain has TRBV5-4 and TRBJ2-3; TRBD1 matches at 7 bases. The germline V gene encodes CDR1 SGHNT and CDR2 YYREEE (reference sequence). The length of the CDR3 is 15 residues. V lost 5 bases and J lost 5; bases outside the gene matches: 11. The CDR3 sequence: CASSHTGARLDTQYF. The CDR3 DNA reads TGTGCCAGCAGTCATACAGGGGCCCGGTTAGATACGCAGTATTTT.

The chain is built from TRBV15 and TRBJ2-7, with 8 positions matching TRBD1. Germline V lookup: CDR1 LNHNV, CDR2 YYDKDF (reference sequence). This CDR3 has 18 amino acids. Trimming took 0 bases from V and 2 from J; bases not matched to a gene: 12. CDR3: CATSRDPHWTGRPYEQYF. As DNA, the CDR3 is TGTGCCACCAGCAGAGATCCCCACTGGACAGGGCGGCCCTACGAGCAGTACTTC.

The CDR3 spells CASSSGLAGQGTQYF. In nucleotides, the CDR3 is TGTGCCAGCAGCTCGGGACTAGCGGGGCAGGGGACCCAGTACTTC. J is TRBJ2-5 and V is TRBV5-6; 13 bases agree with TRBD2. The V segment lost 3 bases and the J segment 7 bases; nucleotides outside the gene matches: 6. From germline, CDR1 is SGHDT and CDR2 YYEEEE. The CDR3 loop spans 15 amino acids.

The chain recombines TRBV15 with TRBJ2-1; 7 nucleotides match TRBD1. Germline lookup yields CDR1 LNHNV and CDR2 YYDKDF (reference sequence). The CDR3 is made up of 17 amino acids. V gave up 0 bases and J gave up 10 bases; unmatched junction bases: 15. The CDR3 DNA sequence: TGTGCCACCAGCAGAGATTTGGGCCGACAGGGAGAGTGCGAGCAGTTCTTC. The encoded protein is CATSRDLGRQGECEQFF.

The chain joins TRBV4-3 to TRBJ2-1; 14 bases fit TRBD2. Germline CDR1 reads LGHNA; CDR2 reads YSLEER. Losses at the gene ends were 0 bases for V and 5 bases for J; bases not matched to a gene: 9. The CDR3 covers 19 residues. The CDR3 loop is CASSQEGTSGGHYHNEQFF. In DNA form, the CDR3 reads TGCGCCAGCAGCCAAGAAGGGACTAGCGGGGGCCATTATCACAATGAGCAGTTCTTC.

V usage is TRBV6-1 and J usage is TRBJ1-2; tentative D call: TRBD1 (5 bases). The CDR3 is 14 amino acids. Trimming removed 4 bases at V and 2 bases at J, with 11 bases between. Germline V CDR1 and CDR2: MNHNS, SASEGT. For the CDR3, the DNA is TGTGCCAGCAGTGTGGCCAGGGTAAACTATGGCTACACCTTC. This encodes CASSVARVNYGYTF.

This clone appeared a single time. This chain uses TRBV7-3 with TRBJ2-1, with 8 bases identical to TRBD2. V lost 0 bases to trimming and J lost 8 bases; unmatched junction nucleotides: 15. CDR1 is SGHTA and CDR2 is FQGTGA in the germline V gene. The length of the CDR3 is 18 residues. The CDR3 loop reads CASSLTKGAGALTDEQFF. The CDR3 bases are TGTGCCAGCAGCTTAACTAAGGGAGCGGGGGCCCTTACGGATGAGCAGTTCTTC.

This rearrangement joins TRBV5-6 to TRBJ1-4; D gene unclear. Trimming pared 3 bases from V and 0 bases from J, leaving 21 bases between. Germline assignment: CDR1 SGHDT and CDR2 YYEEEE. The CDR3 extends over 19 amino acids. CDR3 sequence: CASSSPGIGGNATNEKLFF. DNA for the CDR3: TGTGCCAGCAGCTCCCCGGGCATAGGAGGGAACGCAACTAATGAAAAACTGTTTTTT.

The V gene is TRBV6-5, the J gene TRBJ2-5; 11 bases are a match to TRBD2. J was trimmed by 4 bases and V by 0 bases; bases with no gene match: 1. There are 15 residues in the CDR3. Germline-derived CDR1 and CDR2 are MNHEY and SVGAGI. The CDR3 loop is CASSYSTSGGETQYF. DNA of the CDR3: TGTGCCAGCAGTTACTCTACTAGCGGGGGAGAGACCCAGTACTTC.

This chain joins TRBV5-4 and TRBJ2-3; 7 nucleotides align to TRBD1. The germline V gene encodes CDR1 SGHNT and CDR2 YYREEE (reference sequence). The CDR3 sequence is 17 residues long. The trim removed 4 bases at V and 0 bases at J, leaving 11 bases unmatched. CDR3 residues: CASSQLETGLSTDTQYF. Written as DNA, the CDR3 is TGTGCCAGCAGCCAGCTGGAGACAGGGCTAAGCACAGATACGCAGTATTTT.

The chain couples TRBV5-1 to TRBJ2-3; TRBD2 matches 8 bases. Germline CDR1 SGHRS, CDR2 YFSETQ. This CDR3 region has 16 residues. J was trimmed by 3 bases and V by 0 bases; bases with no gene match: 6. CDR3 coding DNA: TGCGCCAGCAGCTTGGCCACAGCGGGAGAAACAGATACGCAGTATTTT. This encodes CASSLATAGETDTQYF.

This clone was counted between two and nine times. The chain recombines TRBV7-9 with TRBJ1-1; 9 positions match TRBD1. V was pared by 1 base and J by 0 bases, with 3 bases of the junction left unmatched. This CDR3 region has 16 residues. Germline CDR1 and CDR2: SEHNR and FQNEAQ (reference sequence). The CDR3 region is CASSLDRTGVNTEAFF. The CDR3 nucleotides read TGTGCCAGCAGCTTAGATCGGACAGGGGTGAACACTGAAGCTTTCTTT.

This clone came up once. V usage is TRBV21-1 and J usage is TRBJ2-6; TRBD1 was called by the table and not checked on the DNA. TRBV21-1 is a listed pseudogene. The CDR3 is 16 amino acids. The CDR3 sequence is CASSKGQSSGANVLTF. CDR3 coding DNA: TGTGCCAGCAGCAAAGGACAGTCCTCTGGGGCCAACGTCCTGACTTTC.

This clone was seen a handful of times. The rearrangement joins TRBV27 to TRBJ1-6; no clear D. The V and J ends lost 2 bases and 10 bases respectively, with 12 bases between them. CDR3 length equals 14 residues. Germline V lookup: CDR1 MNHEY, CDR2 SMNVEV (reference sequence). CDR3 sequence reads: CASSLLLFSSPLHF. The DNA for the CDR3 is TGTGCCAGCAGTTTACTGTTGTTTAGCTCACCCCTCCACTTT.

The V gene is TRBV28, the J gene TRBJ1-1; 8 nucleotides agree with TRBD1. Germline V lookup: CDR1 MDHEN, CDR2 SYDVKM. Trimming took 5 bases from V and 0 from J; bases not matched to a gene: 11. CDR3 length: 17 residues. DNA for the CDR3: TGTGCCAGCAGTCCGGGACAGGAGGATTTAATGAACACTGAAGCTTTCTTT. Protein product: CASSPGQEDLMNTEAFF.

The chain combines TRBV4-1 with TRBJ2-7; 9 nucleotides align to TRBD1. Germline lookup yields CDR1 MGHRA and CDR2 YSYEKL. This CDR3 region has 19 residues. Trimming at V came to 0 bases and at J to 5 bases, leaving 17 bases not matched to a gene. Here the CDR3 reads CASSQDSYLGQGIFDEQYF. Here the CDR3 DNA reads TGCGCCAGCAGCCAAGATAGTTATTTAGGACAGGGGATTTTCGACGAGCAGTACTTC.